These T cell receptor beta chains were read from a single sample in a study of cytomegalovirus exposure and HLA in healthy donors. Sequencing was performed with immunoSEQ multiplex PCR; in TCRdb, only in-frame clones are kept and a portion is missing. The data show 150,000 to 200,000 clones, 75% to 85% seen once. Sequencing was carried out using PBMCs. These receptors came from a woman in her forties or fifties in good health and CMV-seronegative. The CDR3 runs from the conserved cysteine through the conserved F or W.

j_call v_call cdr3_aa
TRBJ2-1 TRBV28 CASSSGGQGYNEQFF
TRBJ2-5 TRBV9 CASSVGGLGETQYF
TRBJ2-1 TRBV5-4 CASSRGRSTTMEQFF
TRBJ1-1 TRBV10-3 CATSGQGVGTEAFF
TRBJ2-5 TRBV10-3 CAINGGPLETQYF
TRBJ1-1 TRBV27 CASSFHGVYGTGGYTEAFF
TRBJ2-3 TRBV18 CASSAGLKGDTQYF
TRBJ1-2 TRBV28 CASSSPAPGSNYGYTF
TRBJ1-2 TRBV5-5 CASSRTGDYGYTF
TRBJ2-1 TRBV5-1 CASSLNLAATNEQFF
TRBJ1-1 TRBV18 CASSEGNREEAEAFF
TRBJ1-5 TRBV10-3 CAISEGGVTTQPQHF
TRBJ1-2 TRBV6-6 CASSYSGQGARDGYTF
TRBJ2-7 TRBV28 CASSLQGLLYEQYF
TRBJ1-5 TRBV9 CASSLTGARQPQHF
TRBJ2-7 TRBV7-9 CASSPGLPVHEQYF
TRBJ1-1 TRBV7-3 CASSLAGPSEAFF
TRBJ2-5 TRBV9 CASSEAGTSGRRGETQYF
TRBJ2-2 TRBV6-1 CASIGQGTGELFF
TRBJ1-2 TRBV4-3 CASSQDHGGDGGYGYTF
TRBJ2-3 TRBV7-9 CASSSTGGDTQYF
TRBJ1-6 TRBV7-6 CASSLGGQGVRYSPLHF
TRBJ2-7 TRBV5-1 CASSWGQGAYEQYF
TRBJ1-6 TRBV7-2 CASSLGHRVLRSPLHF
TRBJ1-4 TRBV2 CASSEYTGEKLFF
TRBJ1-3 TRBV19 CASSIAGGFSGNTIYF
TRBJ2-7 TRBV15 CATSRGGTGTREQYF
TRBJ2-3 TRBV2 CASRIAGVADTQYF
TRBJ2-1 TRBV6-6 CASSYSGQGVYEQFF
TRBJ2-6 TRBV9 CASSVVGGGAGANVLTF
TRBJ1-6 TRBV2 CASSRRREDLAPLHF
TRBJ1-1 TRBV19 CASSIGGRKDTEAFF
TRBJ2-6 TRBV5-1 CASSFYSGANVLTF
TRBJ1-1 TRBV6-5 CASNRAGVINTEAFF
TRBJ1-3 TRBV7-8 CASSLNRGSGNTIYF
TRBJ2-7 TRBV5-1 CASSFGLAGGLSYEQYF
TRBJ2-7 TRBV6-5 CASIPTRTSSYEQYF
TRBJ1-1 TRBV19 CASKDSMNTEAFF
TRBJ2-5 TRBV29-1 CSGGGETQYF
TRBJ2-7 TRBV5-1 CASSLAARLAGSEQYF
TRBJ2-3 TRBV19 CASSKLSLRGATDTQYF
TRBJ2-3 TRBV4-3 CASSQDPSGRRDTQYF
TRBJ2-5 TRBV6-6 CASSTTGGHETQYF
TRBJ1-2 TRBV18 CASSPRQGPPDGYTF
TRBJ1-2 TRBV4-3 CASSQDHIANYGYTF
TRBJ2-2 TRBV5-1 CASSPSVIATGELFF
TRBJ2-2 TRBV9 CASSVAASGILGGELFF
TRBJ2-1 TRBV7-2 CASSPGQGAHNEQFF
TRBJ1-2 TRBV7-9 CASSVTSGAWGYTF
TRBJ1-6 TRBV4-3 CASSQVGGSGSPLHF
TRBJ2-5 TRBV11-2 CASSIGQGTETQYF
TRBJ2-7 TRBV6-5 CASSYSSTAYEQYF
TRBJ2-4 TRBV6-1 CASSQREGRGNIQYF
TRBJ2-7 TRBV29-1 CSGKGAGEQYF